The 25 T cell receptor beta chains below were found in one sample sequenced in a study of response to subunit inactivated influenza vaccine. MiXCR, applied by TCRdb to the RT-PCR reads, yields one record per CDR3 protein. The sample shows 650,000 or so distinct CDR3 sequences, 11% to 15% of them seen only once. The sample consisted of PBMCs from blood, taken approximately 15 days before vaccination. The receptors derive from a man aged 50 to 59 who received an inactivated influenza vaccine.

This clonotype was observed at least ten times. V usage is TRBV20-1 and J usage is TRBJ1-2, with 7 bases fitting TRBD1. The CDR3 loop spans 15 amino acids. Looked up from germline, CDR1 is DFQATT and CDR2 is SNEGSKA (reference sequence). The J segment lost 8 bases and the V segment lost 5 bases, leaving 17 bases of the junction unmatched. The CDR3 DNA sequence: TGCAGTGCTTACCGTAGGACAGGAAAGTCGGGAGGCTACACCTTC. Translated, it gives CSAYRRTGKSGGYTF.

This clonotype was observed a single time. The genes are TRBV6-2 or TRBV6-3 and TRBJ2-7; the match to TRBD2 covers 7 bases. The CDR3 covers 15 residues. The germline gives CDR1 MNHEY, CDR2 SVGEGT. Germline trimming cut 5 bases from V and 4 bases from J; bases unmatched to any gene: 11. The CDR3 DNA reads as TGTGCCAGCAGTCCCCCGGGACTACTAATATACGAGCAGTACTTC. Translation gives CASSPPGLLIYEQYF.

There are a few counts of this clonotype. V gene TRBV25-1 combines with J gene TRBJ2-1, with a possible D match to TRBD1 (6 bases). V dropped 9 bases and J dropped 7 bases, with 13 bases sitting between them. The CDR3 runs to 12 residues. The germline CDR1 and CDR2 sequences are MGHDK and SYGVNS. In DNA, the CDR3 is TGTGCCAGTCAAACAGGGTCAAATGAGCAGTTCTTC. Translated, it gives CASQTGSNEQFF.

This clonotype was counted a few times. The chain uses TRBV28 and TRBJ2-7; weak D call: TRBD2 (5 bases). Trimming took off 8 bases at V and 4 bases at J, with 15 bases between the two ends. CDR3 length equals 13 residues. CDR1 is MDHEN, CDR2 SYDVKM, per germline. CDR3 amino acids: CASGRGQPYEQYF. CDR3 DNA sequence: TGTGCCAGCGGGAGAGGTCAACCATACGAGCAGTACTTC.

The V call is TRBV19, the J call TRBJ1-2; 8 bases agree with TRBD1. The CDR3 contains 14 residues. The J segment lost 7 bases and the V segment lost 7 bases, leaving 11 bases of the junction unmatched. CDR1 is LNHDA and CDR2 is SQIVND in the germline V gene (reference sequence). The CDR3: CASKFRTGILGYTF. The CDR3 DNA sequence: TGTGCCAGTAAGTTTCGGACAGGGATTCTTGGCTACACCTTC.

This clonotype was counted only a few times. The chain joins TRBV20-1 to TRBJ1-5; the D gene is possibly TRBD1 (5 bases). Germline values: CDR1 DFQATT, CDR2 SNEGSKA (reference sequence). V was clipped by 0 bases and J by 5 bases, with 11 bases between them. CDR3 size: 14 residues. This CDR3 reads CSARESGLHQPQHF. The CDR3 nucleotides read TGCAGTGCTAGAGAATCAGGGTTACATCAGCCCCAGCATTTT.

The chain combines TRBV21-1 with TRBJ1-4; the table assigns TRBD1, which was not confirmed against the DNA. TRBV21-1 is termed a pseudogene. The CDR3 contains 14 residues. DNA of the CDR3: TGTGCCAGCAGCGAGACAGGTCTACCAGAAAAACTGTTTTTT. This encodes CASSETGLPEKLFF.

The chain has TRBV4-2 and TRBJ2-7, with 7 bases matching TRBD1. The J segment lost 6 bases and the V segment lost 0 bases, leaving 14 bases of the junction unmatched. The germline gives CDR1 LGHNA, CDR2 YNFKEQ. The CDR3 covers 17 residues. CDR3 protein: CASSQERFVTTGAEQYF. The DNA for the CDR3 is TGTGCCAGCAGCCAAGAGAGGTTTGTGACTACAGGGGCCGAGCAGTACTTC.

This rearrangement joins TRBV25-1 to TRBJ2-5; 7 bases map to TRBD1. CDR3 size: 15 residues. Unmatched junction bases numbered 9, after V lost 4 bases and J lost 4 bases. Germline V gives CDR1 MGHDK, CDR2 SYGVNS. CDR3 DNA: TGTGCCAGCAGTGGTGTAGGGGGCGGTGGAGAGACCCAGTACTTC. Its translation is CASSGVGGGGETQYF.

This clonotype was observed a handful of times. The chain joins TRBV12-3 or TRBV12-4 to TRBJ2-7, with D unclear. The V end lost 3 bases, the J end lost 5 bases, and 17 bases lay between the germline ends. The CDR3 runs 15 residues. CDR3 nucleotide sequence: TGTGCCAGCAGTTTCCAGGTTGGCCTTCGGGACGAGCAGTACTTC. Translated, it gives CASSFQVGLRDEQYF.

The CDR3 protein is CASSLGQVPSGANVLTF. The CDR3 DNA reads as TGTGCCAGCAGTTTAGGGCAGGTGCCCTCTGGGGCCAACGTCCTGACTTTC. This chain joins TRBV12-3 or TRBV12-4 and TRBJ2-6; D not certain. There are 17 residues in the CDR3. Trimming pared 1 base from V and 0 bases from J, leaving 10 bases between.

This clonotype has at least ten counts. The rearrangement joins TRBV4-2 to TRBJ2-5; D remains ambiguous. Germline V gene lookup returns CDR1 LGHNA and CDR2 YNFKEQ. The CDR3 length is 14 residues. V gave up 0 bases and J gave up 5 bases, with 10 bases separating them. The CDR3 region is CASSQDQSGETQYF. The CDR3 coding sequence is TGTGCCAGCAGCCAAGACCAATCCGGGGAGACCCAGTACTTC.

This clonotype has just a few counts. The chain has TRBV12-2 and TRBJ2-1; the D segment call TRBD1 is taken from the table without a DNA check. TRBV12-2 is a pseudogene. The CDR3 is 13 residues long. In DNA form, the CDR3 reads TGTGCAAGTCCTGGACAAGACTACAATGAGCAGTTCTTC. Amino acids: CASPGQDYNEQFF.

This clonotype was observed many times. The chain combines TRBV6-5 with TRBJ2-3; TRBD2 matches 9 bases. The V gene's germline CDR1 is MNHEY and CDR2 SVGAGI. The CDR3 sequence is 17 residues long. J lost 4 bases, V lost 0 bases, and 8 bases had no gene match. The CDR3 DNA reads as TGTGCCAGCAGTTACTCGATTTTCGGGACTAGCTCAGATACGCAGTATTTT. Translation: CASSYSIFGTSSDTQYF.

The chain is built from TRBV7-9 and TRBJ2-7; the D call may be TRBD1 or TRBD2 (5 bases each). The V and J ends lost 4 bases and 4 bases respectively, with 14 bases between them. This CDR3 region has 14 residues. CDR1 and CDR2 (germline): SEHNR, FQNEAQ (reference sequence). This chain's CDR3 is CASSYGTGKYEQYF. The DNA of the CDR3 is TGTGCCAGCAGCTACGGGACGGGCAAGTACGAGCAGTACTTC.

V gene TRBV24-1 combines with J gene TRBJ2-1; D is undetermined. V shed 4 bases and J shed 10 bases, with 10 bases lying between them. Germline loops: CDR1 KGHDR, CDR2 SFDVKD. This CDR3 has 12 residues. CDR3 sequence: CATSDIGGEQFF. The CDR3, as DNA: TGTGCCACCAGTGACATAGGTGGCGAGCAGTTCTTC.

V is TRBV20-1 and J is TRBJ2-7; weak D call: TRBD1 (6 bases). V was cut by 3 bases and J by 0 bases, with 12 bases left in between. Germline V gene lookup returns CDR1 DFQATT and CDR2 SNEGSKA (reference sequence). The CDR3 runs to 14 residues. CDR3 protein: CSARTRDNSYEQYF. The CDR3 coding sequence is TGCAGTGCTAGGACCCGGGACAACTCCTACGAGCAGTACTTC.

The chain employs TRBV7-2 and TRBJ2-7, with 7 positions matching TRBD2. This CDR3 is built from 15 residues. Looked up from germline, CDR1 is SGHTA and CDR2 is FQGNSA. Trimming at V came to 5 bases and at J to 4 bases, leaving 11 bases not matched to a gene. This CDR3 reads CASSLRGGGEYEQYF. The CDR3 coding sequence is TGTGCCAGCAGCCTGAGGGGCGGGGGAGAGTACGAGCAGTACTTC. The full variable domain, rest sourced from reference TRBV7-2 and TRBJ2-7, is GAGVSQSPSNKVTEKGKDVELRCDPISGHTALYWYRQSLGQGLEFLIYFQGNSAPDKSGLPSDRFSAERTGGSVSTLTIQRTQQEDSAVYLCASSLRGGGEYEQYFGPGTRLTVT.

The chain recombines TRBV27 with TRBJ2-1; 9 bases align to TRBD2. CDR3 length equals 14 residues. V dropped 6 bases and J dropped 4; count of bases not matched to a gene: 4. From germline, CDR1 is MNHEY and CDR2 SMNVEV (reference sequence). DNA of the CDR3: TGTGCCAGCAGGACTAGCGGCCCTTACAATGAGCAGTTCTTC. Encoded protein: CASRTSGPYNEQFF.

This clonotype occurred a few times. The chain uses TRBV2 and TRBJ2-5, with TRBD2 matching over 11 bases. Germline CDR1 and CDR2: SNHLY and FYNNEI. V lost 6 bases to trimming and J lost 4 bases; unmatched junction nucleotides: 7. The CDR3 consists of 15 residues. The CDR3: CASSKQLAGVETQYF. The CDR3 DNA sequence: TGTGCCAGCAGCAAACAACTAGCGGGGGTAGAGACCCAGTACTTC. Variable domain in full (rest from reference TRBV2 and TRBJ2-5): EPEVTQTPSHQVTQMGQEVILRCVPISNHLYFYWYRQILGQKVEFLVSFYNNEISEKSEIFDDQFSVERPDGSNFTLKIRSTKLEDSAMYFCASSKQLAGVETQYFGPGTRLLVL.

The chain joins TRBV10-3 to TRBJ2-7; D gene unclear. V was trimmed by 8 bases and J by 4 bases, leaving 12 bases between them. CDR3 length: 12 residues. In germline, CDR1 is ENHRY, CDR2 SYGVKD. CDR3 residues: CAISPTAYEQYF. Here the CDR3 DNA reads TGTGCCATCTCCCCGACTGCTTACGAGCAGTACTTC.

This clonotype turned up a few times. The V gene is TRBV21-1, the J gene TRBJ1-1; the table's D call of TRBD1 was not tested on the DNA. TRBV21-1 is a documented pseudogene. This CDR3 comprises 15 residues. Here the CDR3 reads CASSTGQGDPPEAFF. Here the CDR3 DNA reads TGTGCCAGCAGCACGGGACAGGGGGACCCACCTGAAGCTTTCTTT.

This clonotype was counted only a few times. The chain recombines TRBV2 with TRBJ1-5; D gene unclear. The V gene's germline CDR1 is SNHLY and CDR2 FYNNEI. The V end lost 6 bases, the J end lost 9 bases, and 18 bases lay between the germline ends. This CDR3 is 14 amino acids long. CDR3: CASSTLPREGPQHF. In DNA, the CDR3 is TGTGCCAGCAGCACCCTCCCTCGGGAGGGGCCCCAGCATTTT.

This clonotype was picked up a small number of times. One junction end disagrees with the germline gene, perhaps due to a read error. The CDR3 loop is CSARGMQPQDSFVF. In DNA form, the CDR3 reads TGCAGTGCTAGAGGCATGCAGCCTCAGGACAGTTTTGTGTTC. The rearrangement links TRBV20-1 to TRBJ2-7, with D possibly TRBD1 on 6 matching bases. CDR3 size: 14 residues. Germline V gene lookup returns CDR1 DFQATT and CDR2 SNEGSKA (reference sequence).

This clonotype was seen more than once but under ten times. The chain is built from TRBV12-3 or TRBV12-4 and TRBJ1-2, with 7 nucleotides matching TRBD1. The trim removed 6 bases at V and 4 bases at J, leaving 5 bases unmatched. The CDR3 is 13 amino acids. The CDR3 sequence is CASRSTGSYGYTF. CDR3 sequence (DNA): TGTGCCAGCAGATCGACAGGGTCCTATGGCTACACCTTC.